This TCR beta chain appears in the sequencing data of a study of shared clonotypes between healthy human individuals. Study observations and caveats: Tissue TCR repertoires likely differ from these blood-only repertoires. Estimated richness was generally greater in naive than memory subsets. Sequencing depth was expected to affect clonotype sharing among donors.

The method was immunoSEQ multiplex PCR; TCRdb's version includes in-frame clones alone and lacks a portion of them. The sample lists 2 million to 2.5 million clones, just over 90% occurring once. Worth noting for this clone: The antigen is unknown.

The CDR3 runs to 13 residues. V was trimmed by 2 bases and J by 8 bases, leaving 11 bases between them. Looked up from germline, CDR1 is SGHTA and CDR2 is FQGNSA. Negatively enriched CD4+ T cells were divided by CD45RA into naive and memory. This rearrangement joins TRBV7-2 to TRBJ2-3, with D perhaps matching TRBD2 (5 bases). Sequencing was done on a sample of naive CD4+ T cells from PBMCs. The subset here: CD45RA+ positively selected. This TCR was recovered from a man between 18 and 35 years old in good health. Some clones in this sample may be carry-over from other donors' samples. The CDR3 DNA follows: TGTGCCAGCAGCTTACCCCAAGGAGGTACGCAGTATTTT. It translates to CASSLPQGGTQYF.